The text below deals with one T cell receptor beta chain. These data belong to a study of blood T cell repertoires in COVID-19. Methods used by the authors: Amplified reference gene primers provided the basis for estimating nucleated cell counts. Profiled with immunoSEQ multiplex PCR; TCRdb holds only in-frame clones, not every one. V and J calls and clone size are those listed in that table; D and trimming were worked out from the DNA. The repertoire holds about 140,000 clones, approximately 85% seen once, with around 3.2% in the top ten. The CDR3 has 12 residues. Germline assignment: CDR1 MDHEN and CDR2 SYDVKM. With 7 bases removed from V and 8 bases from J, the gap between germline ends came to 14 bases.

This chain joins TRBV28 and TRBJ1-2; no firm D call. The sequence was obtained from a man aged 50 or older with acute or convalescent COVID-19. The sample comprised peripheral blood. The CDR3 nucleotides read TGTGCCAGCAACCACTTTGTGGTCGGCTACACCTTC. Encoded protein: CASNHFVVGYTF.